This entry describes one T cell receptor beta chain. Its cognate antigen is unknown. The entry originates in a study of cytomegalovirus exposure and HLA in healthy donors. Findings and limits, study-wide: Rare TCR sequences dominated, though some public TCRs recurred in many donors.

Germline V gene data show CDR1 as LGHNA and CDR2 as YSLEER. V lost 4 bases and J 5 bases, leaving 4 bases between the germline ends. The CDR3 has 11 amino acids. Primers for the PCR totalled 60 Vbeta and 13 Jbeta. Assay used: immunoSEQ multiplex PCR; TCRdb lists only in-frame clones, some missing. The profile shows 210,000 or so clones, 70% to 85% of them singletons. The source is a woman aged 60 to 75 in good health and CMV-seropositive. The sample comprised PBMCs. The chain combines TRBV4-3 with TRBJ2-3; D unclear. The CDR3 DNA reads TGCGCCAGCAGCCTCGGAGATACGCAGTATTTT. Protein sequence: CASSLGDTQYF.